This paragraph covers one TCR beta chain sequence. This sample was included in a study of blood T cell repertoires in COVID-19. Whole-study context: T cells, B-cell-depleted T cells, or PBMCs provided the cDNA or gDNA that served as material.

The CDR3 loop spans 14 amino acids. CDR1 SGHNT and CDR2 YYREEE come from the germline V gene (reference sequence). Losses at the gene ends were 7 bases for V and 6 bases for J; bases not matched to a gene: 9. Ages ranged from about 18 to 89 years, with residence in about 23 US areas. Donors in Cohort 3 counted as recovered after two negative PCRs, clearance, or symptom resolution. Study processing details: Reference gene primer amplification gave estimated nucleated cell counts. Here immunoSEQ multiplex PCR was the method, and the copy in TCRdb shows in-frame clones only, minus some. D and trimming were read from the DNA, whereas the V and J calls and clone size are those reported in that table. The sample has some 160,000 clones; about 80% are singletons.

This chain connects TRBV5-4 to TRBJ2-1, with 8 nucleotides matching TRBD2. Sequences were obtained from PBMCs or T cells enriched from blood (not recorded which). The receptor was isolated from a woman aged 60-75 years who had recovered from COVID-19. The CDR3 DNA follows: TGTGCCAGCGCCCGCAGCGGGGGCCTCAATGAGCAGTTCTTC. Protein sequence: CASARSGGLNEQFF.